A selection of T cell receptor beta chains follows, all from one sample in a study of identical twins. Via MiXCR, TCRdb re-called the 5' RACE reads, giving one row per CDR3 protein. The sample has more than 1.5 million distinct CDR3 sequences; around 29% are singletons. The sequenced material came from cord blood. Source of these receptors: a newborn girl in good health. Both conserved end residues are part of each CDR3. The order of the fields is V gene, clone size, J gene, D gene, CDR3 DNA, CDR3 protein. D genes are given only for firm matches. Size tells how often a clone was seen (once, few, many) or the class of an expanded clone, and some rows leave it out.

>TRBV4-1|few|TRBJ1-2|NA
TGCGCCAGCAGCCATTATCGACAGCGGGGCTACACCTTC
CASSHYRQRGYTF
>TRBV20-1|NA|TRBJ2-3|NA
TGCAGTGCTAGAGGGACTACCCCAGCCGGAACAGATACGCAGTATTTT
CSARGTTPAGTDTQYF
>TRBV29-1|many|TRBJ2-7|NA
TGCAGCGTTGGGAGGGAGACAGGGACCTACGAGCAGTACTTC
CSVGRETGTYEQYF
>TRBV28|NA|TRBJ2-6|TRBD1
TGTGCCAGCAGTCCCCCCGGACAGGTCGGGGCCAACGTCCTGACTTTC
CASSPPGQVGANVLTF
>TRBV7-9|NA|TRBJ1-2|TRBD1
TGTGCCAGCAGCTCACAGGGGGCGAAGCCCTATGGCTACACCTTC
CASSSQGAKPYGYTF
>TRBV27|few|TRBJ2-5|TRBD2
TGTGCCAGCAGTTTGCTGGGACTAGCGGAAGAGACCCAGTACTTC
CASSLLGLAEETQYF
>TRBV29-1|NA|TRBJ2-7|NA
TGCAGCGTGACTAGGAGCTCCTACAGTGAGCAGTACTTC
CSVTRSSYSEQYF
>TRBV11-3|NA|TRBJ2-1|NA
TGTGCCAGCAGCTTAGATCGGACCGCCTACAATGAGCAGTTCTTC
CASSLDRTAYNEQFF
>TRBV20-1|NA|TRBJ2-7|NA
TGCAGTGCTAGACGCAGGAGAACCTACGAGCAGTACTTC
CSARRRRTYEQYF
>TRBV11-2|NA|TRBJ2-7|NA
TGTGCCAGCAGCTTAGGTGAGGGTGGCGAGCAGTACTTC
CASSLGEGGEQYF
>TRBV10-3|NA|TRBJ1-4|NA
TGTGCCATCAGTGAGTACAGCCATAATGAAAAACTGTTTTTT
CAISEYSHNEKLFF
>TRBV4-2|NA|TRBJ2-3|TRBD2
TGTGCCAGCAGCCAAGAGAGGACTAGCGGGGGAGGCGGCACAGATACGCAGTATTTT
CASSQERTSGGGGTDTQYF
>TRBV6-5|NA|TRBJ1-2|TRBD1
TGTGCCAGCAGGAGGACAGGCCTTAACTATGGCCACACCTTC
CASRRTGLNYGHTF
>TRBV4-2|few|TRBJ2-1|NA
TGTGCCAGCAGCCAAGAATCAGGTTGGGACTTCCTCTACAATGAGCAGTTCTTC
CASSQESGWDFLYNEQFF
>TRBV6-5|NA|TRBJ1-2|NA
TGTGCCAGCAGTTACGGTGTTTCGGGTTGGGGCTACACCTTC
CASSYGVSGWGYTF
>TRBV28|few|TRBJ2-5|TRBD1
TGTGCCAGCAGTGTCCGACAGGGGGATAAGGAGACCCAGTACTTC
CASSVRQGDKETQYF
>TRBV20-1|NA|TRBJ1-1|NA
TGCAGTGCTAGAGCCCCGAGCACTGAAGCTTTCTTT
CSARAPSTEAFF
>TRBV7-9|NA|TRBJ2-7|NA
TGTGCCAGCAGCCCATGGGACAAGCCCTACGAGCAGTACTTC
CASSPWDKPYEQYF
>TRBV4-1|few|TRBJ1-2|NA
TGCGCCAGCAGCCAAGCCTCGGTCTATGGCTACACCTTC
CASSQASVYGYTF
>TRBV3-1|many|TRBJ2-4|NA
TGTGCCAGCAGCCAAACCCTAGCCAAAAACATTCAGTACTTC
CASSQTLAKNIQYF
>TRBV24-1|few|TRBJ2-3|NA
TGTGCCACCAGTGATTCTAGGGTTAGCACAGATACGCAGTATTTT
CATSDSRVSTDTQYF
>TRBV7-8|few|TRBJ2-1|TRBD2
TGTGCCAGCAGCTCGACTAGCTTCCGAGAGCAGTTCTTC
CASSSTSFREQFF
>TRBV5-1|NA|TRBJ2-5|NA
TGCGCCAGCATGCGTCGCACTGCCAACCAAGAGACCCAGTACTTC
CASMRRTANQETQYF
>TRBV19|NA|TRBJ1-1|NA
TGTGCCAGTAGTATCGTAGGGGACACTGAAGCTTTCTTT
CASSIVGDTEAFF
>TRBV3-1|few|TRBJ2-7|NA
TGTGCCAGCAGCCACCGTTTTACGGCCGAGCAGTACTTC
CASSHRFTAEQYF
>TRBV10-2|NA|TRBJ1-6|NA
TGCGCCAGCAGAGGCGACCGAGAAAACTGGTATTCACCCCTCCACTTT
CASRGDRENWYSPLHF
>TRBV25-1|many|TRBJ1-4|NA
TGTGCCAGCAGTGAAACAGGGACCAATGAAAAACTGTTTTTT
CASSETGTNEKLFF
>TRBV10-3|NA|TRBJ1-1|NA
TGTGCCATCAGTGAGCACCAGTGTGAAGCTTTCTTT
CAISEHQCEAFF
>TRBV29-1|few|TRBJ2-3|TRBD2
TGCAGCGTTGCGCTAGCGGGGGTAGACACAGATACGCAGTATTTT
CSVALAGVDTDTQYF
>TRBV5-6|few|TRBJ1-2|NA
TGTGCCAGCAGCTTGGCGAGCTACTATGGCTACACCTTC
CASSLASYYGYTF
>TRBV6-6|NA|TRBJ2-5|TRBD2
TGTGCCAGCAGTTGGGGACTAGCCCCCCAAGAGACCCAGTACTTC
CASSWGLAPQETQYF
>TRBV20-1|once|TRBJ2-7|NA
TGCAGTGCTTTAAGGGGCCATTCCTACAATGAGCAGTACTTC
CSALRGHSYNEQYF
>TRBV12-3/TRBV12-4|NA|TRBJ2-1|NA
TGTGCCAGCGGGACGGAGGGGTTCAATGAGCAGTTCTTC
CASGTEGFNEQFF
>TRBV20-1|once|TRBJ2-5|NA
TGCAGTGCTAGAACCAGGCGCCGGGAGACCCAGTACTTC
CSARTRRRETQYF
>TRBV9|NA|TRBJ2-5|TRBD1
TGTGCCAGCAGCGTAGAGACAGGGCTACAAGAGACCCAGTACTTC
CASSVETGLQETQYF
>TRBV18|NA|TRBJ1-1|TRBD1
TGTGCCAGCTCACCACGGGACAGACCGAACACTGAAGCTTTCTTT
CASSPRDRPNTEAFF
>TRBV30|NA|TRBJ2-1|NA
TGTGCCTGGAGGACCCAGGGCTCCTACAATGAGCAGTTCTTC
CAWRTQGSYNEQFF
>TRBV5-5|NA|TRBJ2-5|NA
TGTGCCAGCAGCTTAAGACAGCTCGGAGAGACCCAGTACTTC
CASSLRQLGETQYF
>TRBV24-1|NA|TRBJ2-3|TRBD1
TGTGCCACCAGTGGAGGGACAGGACCTGGCACAGATACGCAGTATTTT
CATSGGTGPGTDTQYF
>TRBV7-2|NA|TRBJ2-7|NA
TGTGCCAGCAGCTTAGCGGGGAGGCAGTACGAGCAGTACTTC
CASSLAGRQYEQYF
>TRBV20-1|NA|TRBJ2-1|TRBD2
TGCAGTGCTAGGGTAACCGGGACTAGCCAGGGGACCCAGTTCTTC
CSARVTGTSQGTQFF
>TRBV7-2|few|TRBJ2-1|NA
TGTGCCAGCATCGAACAAACGGGGGGCCACAATGAGCAGTTCTTC
CASIEQTGGHNEQFF
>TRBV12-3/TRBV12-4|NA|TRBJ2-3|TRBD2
TGTGCCAGCAGTCCCCCCGGGACTAGGCGTGCTACGCAGTATTTT
CASSPPGTRRATQYF
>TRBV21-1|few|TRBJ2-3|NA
TGTGCCAGCAGCAAAGAGGCTTTGGGCACAGTCCTTTTCACAGATACGCAGTATTTT
CASSKEALGTVLFTDTQYF
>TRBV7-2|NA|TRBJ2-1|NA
TGTGCCAGCAGCTTACGGCGAATTGAGCAGTTCTTC
CASSLRRIEQFF
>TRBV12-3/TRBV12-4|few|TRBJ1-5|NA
TGTGCCAGCAGCTACATCGGACAGTTAATCCCCAATCAGCCCCAGCATTTT
CASSYIGQLIPNQPQHF
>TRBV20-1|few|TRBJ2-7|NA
TGCAGTGCTAGAGCCCGTGGACTAAACTACGAGCAGTACTTC
CSARARGLNYEQYF
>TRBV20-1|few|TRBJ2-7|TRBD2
TGCAGTGCTATAATATTGCGGGAGGGTGGGTACGAGCAGTACTTC
CSAIILREGGYEQYF
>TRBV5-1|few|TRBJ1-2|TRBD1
TGCGCCAGCAGCTTGGGGGACAGGGGCCCTTACTATGGCTACACCTTC
CASSLGDRGPYYGYTF
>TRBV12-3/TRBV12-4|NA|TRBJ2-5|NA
TGTGCCAGCAGTTGGGGGCGAGAGGCCCAGTACTTC
CASSWGREAQYF
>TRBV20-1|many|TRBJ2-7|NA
TGCAGTGCTAGAACCCAGGGGCTTTATCCCTACGAGCAGTACTTC
CSARTQGLYPYEQYF
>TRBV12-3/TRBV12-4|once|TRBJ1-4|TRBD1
TGTGCCAGCAAGGGACAGCTCGCAACTAATGAAAAACTGTTTTTT
CASKGQLATNEKLFF
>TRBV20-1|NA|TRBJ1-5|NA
TGCAGTGCTAGAGGGGGGAATCGGGCGCTCAATCAGCCCCAGCATTTT
CSARGGNRALNQPQHF
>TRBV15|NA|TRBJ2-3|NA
TGCGCCACCAGCAGAGATAAGAATACGCAGTATTTT
CATSRDKNTQYF
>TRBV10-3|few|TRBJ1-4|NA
TGTGCCATCAGTGGGGACGTACCTGAAAAACTGTTTTTT
CAISGDVPEKLFF
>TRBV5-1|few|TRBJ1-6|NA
TGCGCCAGCAGATCGGGGAACGATAATTCACCCCTCCACTTT
CASRSGNDNSPLHF
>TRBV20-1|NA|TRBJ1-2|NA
TGCAGTGCTAGAGCGGCGGGCAGTCCCGTCTATGGCTACACCTTC
CSARAAGSPVYGYTF